This TCR beta chain was captured by sequencing in a study of T cells after yellow fever vaccination (dated by TCRdb to the late 2010s). About the study as a whole: Libraries from fractions with low cell numbers were prepared with the SMART-Seq v4 Ultra Low Input RNA kit. To track T-cell clones before and after primary and booster YFV17D yellow fever vaccination, bulk TCR alpha and beta repertoires were sequenced longitudinally. Two healthy male donors, one aged 18 to 30 and one aged 30 to 40 years, made up the cohort. Blood was collected at multiple timepoints before and after primary and secondary immunization, and bulk PBMC replicates and cell subsets were isolated.

TCR cDNA was made using 5'RACE template switching, a step that added a universal primer site and unique molecular identifiers. Priming for cDNA synthesis came from both the TCR alpha and TCR beta constant segments. Library amplification involved two PCR steps, and the second step added sample barcodes and sequencing adapters. Sequencing of the libraries was done on either Illumina HiSeq 2500 (2x100 bp) or NovaSeq (2x150 bp). The source study handled its data this way. MIGEC handled demultiplexing of reads and collapsing into UMI consensus sequences, while MiXCR performed V(D)J alignment. Using edgeR on replicate PBMC samples, clonotypes were called vaccine-responding if FDR was below 0.01 and the log2 fold change was above 5 up to day 15. CD4 or CD8 identity was assigned to each bulk clonotype according to whether the clonotype was present at higher abundance in the sequenced CD4 repertoire or the sequenced CD8 repertoire. Using fastp at Q25 and MiXCR, TCRdb reprocessed the public reads and kept productive beta chains. Each CDR3 protein appears once, grouped with its most common genes and DNA. The V and J calls shown here were made by TCRdb, not taken from the authors' results. The sample includes approximately 510,000 distinct CDR3 sequences, with roughly 22% observed a single time. The ten largest make up roughly a sixth of the sample.

This clonotype was seen more than once but under ten times. There is no known antigen for this receptor. There are no base qualities to consult, and no much larger clone falls within one base. Broad study findings and their caveats: Because abundant contaminating clonotypes from the bulk population could be contained in FACS-sorted repertoires, computational filtering was required. Because the study included only a couple of donors, the extent to which the findings can be generalized is limited. A small fraction of clonotypes showed up in both the CD4 and CD8 compartments, probably as a result of convergent recombination. Compared with the primary T-cell response, the secondary T-cell response was weaker but faster, peaking on day 5 rather than day 15. Most clones expanded after primary vaccination were re-detected after the booster (about 96% of CD4 and approximately 85% of CD8), suggesting broad memory maintenance.

The V and J ends are trimmed by 5 bases and 0 bases, leaving 14 bases between them. Reading from cysteine to phenylalanine, the CDR3 counts 16 amino acids. The kept DNA is CDR3 alone, 48 bases in frame from the first base. CDR1 and CDR2 are read off the germline V gene as LGHNA and YNFKEQ. Explained via the paper, the treatment or condition label denotes: live attenuated yellow fever vaccine strain. At every blood-draw timepoint, two biological replicates of bulk PBMCs were collected. A standard Ficoll-Paque protocol was used to isolate PBMCs from peripheral blood. TriZol was used to extract RNA from bulk PBMCs, from CD4 and CD8 fractions, and from dextramer-positive and dextramer-negative fractions.

Here the chain combines TRBV4-2 and TRBJ1-5; the D gene assignment is ambiguous. The material sequenced was PBMCs, taken less than 25 days after the first yellow fever vaccination. The sequence was collected from a young man who received the YFV17D yellow fever vaccine. The DNA sequence is TGTGCCAGCAGCGCCGCCGGTACAGATAGCAATCAGCCCCAGCATTTT. Its translation reads: CASSAAGTDSNQPQHF.